The T cell receptor (beta chain) described here comes from a study of blood T cell repertoires in COVID-19. V was pared by 4 bases and J by 1 base, with 4 bases of the junction left unmatched. The CDR3 sequence is 15 residues long. The germline gives CDR1 SGHTA, CDR2 FQGNSA. Produced via immunoSEQ multiplex PCR; TCRdb's table is partial and in-frame only. The data contain about 170,000 clones, 88% of them singletons. This clonotype was obtained from a man aged 50 or older who had recovered from COVID-19. Specimen: peripheral blood. The chain has TRBV7-2 and TRBJ2-5, with 9 bases identical to TRBD2. The CDR3 DNA is TGTGCCAGCAGCTCGGGGGGACTAGCCCAAGAGACCCAGTACTTC. It translates to CASSSGGLAQETQYF.